The source of this TCR beta chain is a study of blood T cell repertoires in COVID-19 (dated by TCRdb to the early 2020s). Some background on the complete study: Collaborator samples came from the United States, Italy and Spain and covered acute and convalescent phases of COVID-19. The prospective study material was composed of cDNA or gDNA derived from T cells, B-cell-depleted T cells, or PBMCs. Deeply sampled blood TCRbeta repertoires from subjects exposed to, actively infected with, or recovered from COVID-19 were included in the dataset. The repertoires were released in a freely available public database meant as a resource for research on the immune response to SARS-CoV-2. Samples came from the ongoing ImmuneRACE study (first 160 participants) plus 1,254 subjects from 6 global collaborators. Sample metadata almost always included a de-identified subject ID, COVID-19 status, age in years and sex. HLA class I and class II types, where available, came from metadata supplied by the sample provider rather than from assay-based typing. Study-wide findings and limitations: Clinical and demographic metadata were provided uncurated, with the amount varying by source and participant.

To note about this clone: Its target antigen remains unknown. Per-nucleotide qualities are absent, and no much larger clonotype sits a single base away.

The collaborating institutions used their own protocols to collect whole blood in K2EDTA tubes. For TCRbeta analysis, collaborator samples were shipped as frozen whole blood, as isolated PBMCs, or as DNA extracted from either sample type. TCRbeta CDR3 regions were amplified from genomic DNA using the immunoSEQ Assay, a bias-controlled multiplex PCR. Processing in the source paper ran as follows. The number of nucleated cells in each sample was estimated by amplification of reference gene primers within the assay. Sequence reads were collapsed and filtered to measure the absolute abundance of every unique TCRbeta CDR3 rearrangement. For each sample, productive Simpson clonality was calculated as the square root of Simpson's diversity index over productive rearrangements. The clones in this table, taken by TCRdb from immuneACCESS, are in-frame only. Not every clone is retained; where verified, under half of the shortfall comes from an unresolved V gene, and the cause of the rest is unknown. D and trimming were read from the DNA, whereas the V and J calls and clone size are those reported in that table. The sample table contains about 90,000 clones; only one count was recorded for roughly 80% of them. The ten largest clones take up about a tenth of the sample.

Sequencing was performed on peripheral blood. This clonotype originated in a woman in her 70s with acute or convalescent COVID-19.

The nucleotides read TGTGCCAGCAGCCCGACTAGCGCTTCCGGGGAGCTGTTTTTT. Translated, it gives CASSPTSASGELFF. The rearranged segments are TRBV7-3 and TRBJ2-2, and 8 junctional nucleotides match TRBD2. The germline V gene sets CDR1 to SGHTA and CDR2 to FQGTGA. Measured from the cysteine to the phenylalanine, the CDR3 is 14 residues long. Just the 42-base CDR3 DNA is kept, in frame starting at base 1. Trimming removed 5 bases from V and 6 bases from J; the gene matches leave 5 bases unexplained.